This T cell receptor (beta chain) is from a study of T cells in Graves' hyperthyroidism and ophthalmopathy. Trimming pared 0 bases from V and 8 bases from J, leaving 11 bases between. The germline V gene encodes CDR1 MNHEY and CDR2 SVGEGT. The CDR3 is 14 residues long. Amplified TCR beta CDR3 regions came from RNA transcripts. HTBI primers drove first-round RT-PCR of the TCR CDR3. Via MiXCR, TCRdb re-called the multiplex PCR reads, giving one row per CDR3 protein. Of about 400,000 distinct CDR3 sequences listed, 15% are singletons. The source is a woman in her twenties or thirties with Graves' hyperthyroidism. Material: blood. The gene calls are TRBV6-2 or TRBV6-3 and TRBJ2-1; D is perhaps TRBD2 (5 bases). CDR3 sequence (DNA): TGTGCCAGCAGTTACTCGATCGGCGGGTATGAGCAGTTCTTC. Protein sequence: CASSYSIGGYEQFF.